These 7 T cell receptor beta chains share one sample of origin, sequenced in a study of shared clonotypes between healthy human individuals. Clones were read by immunoSEQ multiplex PCR, and TCRdb kept only the in-frame ones, dropping some. The data contain about 2.3 million clones, 93% of them singletons. Input material: naive CD4+ T cells from PBMCs. Subset reported: CD45RA+ positively selected. The receptor set was obtained from a man younger than 35 in good health. Some clones in this sample may be carry-over from other donors' samples.

V gene TRBV5-1 combines with J gene TRBJ1-1, with 11 bases identical to TRBD1. The CDR3 has 16 amino acids. Trimming cost V 2 bases and J 4 bases; bases outside gene matches: 7. Per the germline V gene, CDR1 is SGHRS and CDR2 is YFSETQ. The CDR3 DNA follows: TGCGCCAGCAGCTTCGGACAGGGGGCGTTCGGCACTGAAGCTTTCTTT. Encoded protein: CASSFGQGAFGTEAFF.

A remark on this clone: This is likely an artifact of a read error, given a far larger clone one base away. This rearrangement joins TRBV25-1 to TRBJ2-5, with D hard to call. The V gene's germline CDR1 is MGHDK and CDR2 SYGVNS. The germline V and J ends were trimmed by 2 bases and 6 bases, with 1 base remaining between them. The CDR3 spans 10 residues. This chain's CDR3 is CASSEKTQYF. The CDR3 coding sequence is TGTGCCAGCAGTGAAAAGACCCAGTACTTC.

The V call is TRBV19, the J call TRBJ1-2; 7 positions match TRBD1. The CDR3 extends over 13 amino acids. V lost 7 bases and J lost 4; bases outside the gene matches: 6. CDR1 is LNHDA, CDR2 SQIVND, per germline (reference sequence). The CDR3: CASKRDSRYGYTF. CDR3 nucleotides: TGTGCCAGTAAGAGGGACAGCCGCTATGGCTACACCTTC.

The chain carries TRBV18 and TRBJ1-6, with 10 nucleotides matching TRBD1. The CDR3 spans 14 residues. CDR1 is KGHSH, CDR2 LQKENI, per germline. Trimming at V came to 4 bases and at J to 7 bases, leaving 1 base not matched to a gene. In DNA, the CDR3 is TGTGCCAGCTCACAGGGACAGGGGAATTCACCCCTCCACTTT. Its translation is CASSQGQGNSPLHF.

A note on this clone: Other DNA sequences of this sample code for an identical CDR3. The chain joins TRBV5-1 to TRBJ2-1, with D tentatively TRBD2 (6 bases). CDR1 is SGHRS and CDR2 is YFSETQ in the germline V gene. V was cut by 7 bases and J by 0 bases, with 11 bases left in between. The CDR3 has 14 residues. This chain's CDR3 is CASSGGASYNEQFF. The CDR3 DNA sequence: TGCGCCAGCTCAGGCGGGGCCTCCTACAATGAGCAGTTCTTC. Full variable domain (remainder filled in from reference TRBV5-1 and TRBJ2-1): KAGVTQTPRYLIKTRGQQVTLSCSPISGHRSVSWYQQTPGQGLQFLFEYFSETQRNKGNFPGRFSGRQFSNSRSEMNVSTLELGDSALYLCASSGGASYNEQFFGPGTRLTVL.

The chain joins TRBV11-1 to TRBJ1-3; D gene ambiguous. V lost 4 bases and J 4 bases, leaving 14 bases between the germline ends. The CDR3 spans 15 residues. Germline V lookup: CDR1 SGHAT, CDR2 FQDESV (reference sequence). Here the CDR3 DNA reads TGTGCCAGCAGCTCAGACTATCGGGTCGGAAACACCATATATTTT. Translating gives CASSSDYRVGNTIYF.

This chain links TRBV30 with TRBJ2-1, with D perhaps matching TRBD2 (5 bases). The CDR3 totals 16 residues. V was trimmed by 4 bases and J by 3 bases, leaving 19 bases between them. Germline V lookup: CDR1 GTSNPN, CDR2 SVGIG (reference sequence). The CDR3 reads CAWIFAAAGHYNEQFF. The CDR3 coding sequence is TGTGCCTGGATCTTTGCCGCGGCGGGCCACTACAATGAGCAGTTCTTC.